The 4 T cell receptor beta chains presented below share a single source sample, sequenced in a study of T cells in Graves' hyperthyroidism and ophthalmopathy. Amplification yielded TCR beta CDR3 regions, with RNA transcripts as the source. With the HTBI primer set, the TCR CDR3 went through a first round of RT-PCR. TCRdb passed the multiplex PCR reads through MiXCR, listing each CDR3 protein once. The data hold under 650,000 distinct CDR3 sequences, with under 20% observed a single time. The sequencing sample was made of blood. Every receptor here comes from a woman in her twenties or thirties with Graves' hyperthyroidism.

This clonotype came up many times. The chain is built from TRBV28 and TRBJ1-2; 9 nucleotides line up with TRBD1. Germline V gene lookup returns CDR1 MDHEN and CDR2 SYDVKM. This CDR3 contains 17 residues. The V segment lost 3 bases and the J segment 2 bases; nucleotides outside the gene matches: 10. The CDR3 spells CASSLPNPGTGNYGYTF. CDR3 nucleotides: TGTGCCAGCAGTTTGCCTAACCCCGGGACAGGGAACTATGGCTACACCTTC.

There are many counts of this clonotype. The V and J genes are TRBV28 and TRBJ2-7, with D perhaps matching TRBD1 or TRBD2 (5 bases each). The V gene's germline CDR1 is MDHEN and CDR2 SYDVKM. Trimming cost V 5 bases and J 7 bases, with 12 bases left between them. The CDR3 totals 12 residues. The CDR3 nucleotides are TGTGCCAGCAGTCCCCTCGAGGGGGAGCAGTACTTC. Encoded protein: CASSPLEGEQYF.

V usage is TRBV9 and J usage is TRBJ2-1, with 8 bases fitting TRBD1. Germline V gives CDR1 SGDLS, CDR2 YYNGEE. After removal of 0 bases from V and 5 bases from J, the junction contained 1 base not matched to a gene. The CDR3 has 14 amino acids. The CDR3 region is CASSVADRDNEQFF. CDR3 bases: TGTGCCAGCAGCGTAGCGGACAGGGACAATGAGCAGTTCTTC.

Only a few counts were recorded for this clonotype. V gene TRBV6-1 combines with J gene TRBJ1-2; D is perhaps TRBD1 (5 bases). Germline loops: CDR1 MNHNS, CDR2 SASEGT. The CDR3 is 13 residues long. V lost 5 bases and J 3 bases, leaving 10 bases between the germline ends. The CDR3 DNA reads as TGTGCCAGCAGTCAGGGAATGGACTATGGCTACACCTTC. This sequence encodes CASSQGMDYGYTF.